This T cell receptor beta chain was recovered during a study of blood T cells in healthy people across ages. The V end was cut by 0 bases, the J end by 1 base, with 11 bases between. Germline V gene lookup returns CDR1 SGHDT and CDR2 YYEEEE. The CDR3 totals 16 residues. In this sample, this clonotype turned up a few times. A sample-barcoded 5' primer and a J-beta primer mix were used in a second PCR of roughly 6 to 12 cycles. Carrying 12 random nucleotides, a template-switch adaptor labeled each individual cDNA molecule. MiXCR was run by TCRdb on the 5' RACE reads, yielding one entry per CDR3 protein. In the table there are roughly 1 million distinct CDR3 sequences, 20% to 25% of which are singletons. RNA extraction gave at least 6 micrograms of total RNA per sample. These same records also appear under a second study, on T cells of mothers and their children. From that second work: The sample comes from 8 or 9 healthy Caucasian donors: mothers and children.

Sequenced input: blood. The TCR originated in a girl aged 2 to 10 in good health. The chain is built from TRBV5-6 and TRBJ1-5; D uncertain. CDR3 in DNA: TGTGCCAGCAGCTTGGGAGGAGGGCTCAGCAATCAGCCCCAGCATTTT. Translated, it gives CASSLGGGLSNQPQHF.